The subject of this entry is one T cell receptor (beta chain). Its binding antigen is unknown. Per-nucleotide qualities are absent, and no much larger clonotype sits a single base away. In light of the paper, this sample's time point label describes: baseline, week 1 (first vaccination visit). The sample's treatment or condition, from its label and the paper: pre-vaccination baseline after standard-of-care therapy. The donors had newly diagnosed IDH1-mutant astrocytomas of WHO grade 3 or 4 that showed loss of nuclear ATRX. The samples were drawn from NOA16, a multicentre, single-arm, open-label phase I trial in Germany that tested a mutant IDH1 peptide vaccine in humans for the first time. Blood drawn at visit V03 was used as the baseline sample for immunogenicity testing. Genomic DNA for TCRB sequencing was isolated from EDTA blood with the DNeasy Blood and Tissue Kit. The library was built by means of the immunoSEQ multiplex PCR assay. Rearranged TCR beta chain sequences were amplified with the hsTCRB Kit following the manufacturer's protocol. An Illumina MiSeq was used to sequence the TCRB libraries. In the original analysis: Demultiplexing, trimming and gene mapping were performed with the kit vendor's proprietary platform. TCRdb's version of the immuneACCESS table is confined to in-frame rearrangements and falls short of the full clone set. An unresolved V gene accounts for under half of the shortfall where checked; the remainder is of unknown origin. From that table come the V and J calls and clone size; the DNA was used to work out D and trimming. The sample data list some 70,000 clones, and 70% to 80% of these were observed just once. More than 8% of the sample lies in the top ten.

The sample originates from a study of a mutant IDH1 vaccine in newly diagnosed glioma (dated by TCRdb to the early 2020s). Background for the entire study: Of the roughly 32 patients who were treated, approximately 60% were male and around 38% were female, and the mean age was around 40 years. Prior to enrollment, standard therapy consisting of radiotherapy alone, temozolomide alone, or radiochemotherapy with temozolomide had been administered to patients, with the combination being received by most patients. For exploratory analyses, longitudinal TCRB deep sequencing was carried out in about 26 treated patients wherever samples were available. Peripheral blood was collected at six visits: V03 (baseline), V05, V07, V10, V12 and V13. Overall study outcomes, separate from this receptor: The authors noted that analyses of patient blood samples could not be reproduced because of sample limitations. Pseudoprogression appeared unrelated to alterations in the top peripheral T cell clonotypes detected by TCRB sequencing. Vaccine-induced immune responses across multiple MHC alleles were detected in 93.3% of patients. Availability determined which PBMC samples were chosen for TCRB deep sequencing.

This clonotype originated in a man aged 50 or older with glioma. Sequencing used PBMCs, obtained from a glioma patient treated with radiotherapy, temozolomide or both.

The DNA reads as follows: TGCGCCAGCCCCGGCGGAGTTATTTCGGGGGCTCTCTCCTACGAGCAGTACTTC. Its coded protein is CASPGGVISGALSYEQYF. The rearrangement combines TRBV5-1 with TRBJ2-7, with the D call perhaps TRBD1 or TRBD2, each one matching 6 bases. The germline ends are 26 bases apart after V is trimmed by 7 bases and J by 0 bases. Taken from the germline V gene, the CDR1 and CDR2 loops are SGHRS and YFSETQ. The CDR3 covers 18 residues, taking in both the cysteine and the phenylalanine. Left in the record is the CDR3 DNA by itself, 54 bases read in frame from the first base. The entire variable domain, with the stretches around the CDR3 drawn from the reference TRBV5-1 and TRBJ2-7 proteins, is KAGVTQTPRYLIKTRGQQVTLSCSPISGHRSVSWYQQTPGQGLQFLFEYFSETQRNKGNFPGRFSGRQFSNSRSEMNVSTLELGDSALYLCASPGGVISGALSYEQYFGPGTRLTVT.